The present TCR beta chain was sequenced within a study of blood T cell repertoires in COVID-19. Study details: The United States, Italy and Spain supplied acute and convalescent COVID-19 samples.

The CDR3 sequence is 18 residues long. V shed 1 base and J shed 6 bases, with 22 bases lying between them. The germline V gene has CDR1 SGHVS and CDR2 FQNEAQ. Here immunoSEQ multiplex PCR was the method, and the copy in TCRdb shows in-frame clones only, minus some. The sample consists of about 200,000 clones, approximately 87% of them appearing once. The TCR sequence derives from a woman aged 70 to 79 with acute or convalescent COVID-19. The specimen was peripheral blood. V and J are TRBV7-8 and TRBJ1-5; D is ambiguous. CDR3 amino acids: CASSLEVARTGRVQPQHF. CDR3 nucleotides: TGTGCCAGCAGCTTAGAGGTAGCAAGGACCGGGAGGGTTCAGCCCCAGCATTTT.